Listed here are 3 T cell receptor beta chains from one sample, sequenced in a study of cytomegalovirus exposure and HLA in healthy donors (dated by TCRdb to 2016 to 2017). To prepare the library, the immunoSEQ multiplex PCR assay was applied. For the multiplex PCR, a mixture combining 60 forward primers for TCR Vbeta segments and 13 reverse primers for TCR Jbeta segments was used. TCRdb stores this immuneACCESS table with in-frame sequences only. Part of the clones is absent; in the studies checked, under half of the shortfall reflects unresolved V genes, and no reason is known for the rest. The sample table shows around 130,000 clones, and 70% to 85% are seen once. In total, the top ten clones hold under 6.5% of the sample. Material for sequencing was PBMCs. Receptor source: a man aged 18 to 35 in good health and CMV-seropositive.

Written as DNA, the CDR3 is TGTGCCAGCAGCTCGGGAGGGAGCACCGGGGAGCTGTTTTTT. Protein: CASSSGGSTGELFF. V and J are TRBV11-3 and TRBJ2-2; 8 bases align to TRBD2. Trimming removed 4 bases from V and 4 bases from J; junction bases left unmatched: 2. From germline, CDR1 is SGHNT and CDR2 YENEEA. This CDR3 has 14 residues.

This sequence joins TRBV5-1 and TRBJ1-6; D uncertain. The germline V and J ends were trimmed by 2 bases and 9 bases, with 9 bases remaining between them. CDR3 size: 13 residues. Germline V gene lookup returns CDR1 SGHRS and CDR2 YFSETQ. The CDR3 sequence is CASSLTSGSPLHF. As DNA, the CDR3 is TGCGCCAGCAGCTTAACATCTGGTTCACCCCTCCACTTT.

The chain combines TRBV27 with TRBJ1-1; 10 bases agree with TRBD1. The J segment lost 1 base and the V segment lost 6 bases, leaving 2 bases of the junction unmatched. The CDR3 covers 14 residues. The germline V gene has CDR1 MNHEY and CDR2 SMNVEV (reference sequence). CDR3 sequence: CASRWDRGNTEAFF. The CDR3 nucleotides are TGTGCCAGCAGGTGGGACAGGGGGAACACTGAAGCTTTCTTT.